The rows below give T cell receptor beta chains drawn from one sample of a study of blood T cell repertoires in COVID-19. The table came from immunoSEQ multiplex PCR; TCRdb's copy has only in-frame clones and leaves some out. This sample has some 210,000 clones, with 80% to 85% found just once. Source material: peripheral blood. The receptors were sampled from a human donor in a cohort sampled during active COVID-19. The CDR3 runs from the conserved cysteine through the conserved F or W. The order of the fields is clone size, J gene, D gene, V gene, CDR3 protein, CDR3 DNA. D genes are given only for firm matches. Clone size is stated in some rows and not others, as once, few, many or a class when expanded.

clone_size: .
j_call: TRBJ1-5
d_call: .
v_call: TRBV19
cdr3_aa: CASMEQGNWQPQHF
cdr3_nt: TGTGCCAGTATGGAGCAGGGGAACTGGCAGCCCCAGCATTTT

clone_size: .
j_call: TRBJ2-5
d_call: .
v_call: TRBV12-3/TRBV12-4
cdr3_aa: CASRAGVETQYF
cdr3_nt: TGTGCCAGCAGGGCGGGTGTGGAGACCCAGTACTTC

clone_size: .
j_call: TRBJ1-1
d_call: .
v_call: TRBV28
cdr3_aa: CASIPSPPGTEAFF
cdr3_nt: TGTGCCAGCATTCCCTCGCCACCCGGCACTGAAGCTTTCTTT

clone_size: .
j_call: TRBJ1-3
d_call: .
v_call: TRBV19
cdr3_aa: CASSPGRGNTIYF
cdr3_nt: TGTGCCAGTAGTCCGGGTCGAGGAAACACCATATATTTT

clone_size: .
j_call: TRBJ2-3
d_call: .
v_call: TRBV5-1
cdr3_aa: CASRPTGTHTDTQYF
cdr3_nt: TGCGCCAGCAGGCCTACAGGAACCCACACAGATACGCAGTATTTT

clone_size: .
j_call: TRBJ1-2
d_call: TRBD1
v_call: TRBV4-1
cdr3_aa: CASGDRAGYGYTF
cdr3_nt: TGCGCCAGCGGGGACAGGGCGGGCTATGGCTACACCTTC

clone_size: .
j_call: TRBJ2-7
d_call: TRBD1
v_call: TRBV27
cdr3_aa: CASSLGDRGVPLTYEQYF
cdr3_nt: TGTGCCAGCAGTTTAGGGGACAGGGGGGTACCCCTTACCTACGAGCAGTACTTC

clone_size: few
j_call: TRBJ1-1
d_call: .
v_call: TRBV12-2
cdr3_aa: CASRLDIRGNTEAFF
cdr3_nt: TGTGCAAGTCGCTTAGATATCAGGGGAAACACTGAAGCTTTCTTT

clone_size: .
j_call: TRBJ2-1
d_call: .
v_call: TRBV3-1/TRBV3-2
cdr3_aa: CASRIQGDNEQFF
cdr3_nt: TGTGCCAGCAGAATACAGGGAGACAATGAGCAGTTCTTC

clone_size: .
j_call: TRBJ2-5
d_call: .
v_call: TRBV27
cdr3_aa: CASSGAGGPPGTQYF
cdr3_nt: TGTGCCAGCAGTGGGGCTGGGGGCCCCCCCGGGACCCAGTACTTC

clone_size: .
j_call: TRBJ2-7
d_call: .
v_call: TRBV2
cdr3_aa: CASSQGGPQYF
cdr3_nt: TGTGCCAGCAGCCAAGGGGGACCGCAGTACTTC

clone_size: few
j_call: TRBJ1-5
d_call: TRBD1
v_call: TRBV2
cdr3_aa: CASSADRGRRQHF
cdr3_nt: TGTGCCAGCAGCGCAGACAGGGGTCGACGCCAGCATTTT

clone_size: .
j_call: TRBJ2-6
d_call: .
v_call: TRBV2
cdr3_aa: CASQASRANVLTF
cdr3_nt: TGTGCCAGCCAAGCCTCCAGGGCCAACGTCCTGACTTTC

clone_size: .
j_call: TRBJ2-3
d_call: TRBD2
v_call: TRBV7-2
cdr3_aa: CASSLGGGRADTQYF
cdr3_nt: TGTGCCAGCAGCTTAGGTGGCGGGAGGGCAGATACGCAGTATTTT

clone_size: .
j_call: TRBJ1-4
d_call: .
v_call: TRBV2
cdr3_aa: CASRETGGFNEKLFF
cdr3_nt: TGTGCCAGCAGAGAGACGGGGGGGTTTAATGAAAAACTGTTTTTT

clone_size: once
j_call: TRBJ1-2
d_call: .
v_call: TRBV6-1
cdr3_aa: CASSDYRAGEFASYTF
cdr3_nt: TGTGCCAGCAGTGATTACCGAGCGGGCGAATTTGCGAGCTACACCTTC

clone_size: .
j_call: TRBJ1-2
d_call: TRBD1
v_call: TRBV14
cdr3_aa: CASSRAGGRHYGYTF
cdr3_nt: TGTGCCAGCAGCCGAGCAGGGGGCCGTCACTATGGCTACACCTTC

clone_size: .
j_call: TRBJ2-7
d_call: .
v_call: TRBV5-4
cdr3_aa: CASSPTNPSEQYF
cdr3_nt: TGTGCCAGCAGCCCTACGAACCCCTCCGAGCAGTACTTC

clone_size: .
j_call: TRBJ1-5
d_call: TRBD1
v_call: TRBV27
cdr3_aa: CASSLTTGGNQPQHF
cdr3_nt: TGTGCCAGCAGTCTTACGACAGGGGGAAATCAGCCCCAGCATTTT

clone_size: .
j_call: TRBJ2-4
d_call: TRBD2
v_call: TRBV3-1/TRBV3-2
cdr3_aa: CASSQVAGVAWDIQYF
cdr3_nt: TGTGCCAGCAGCCAAGTAGCGGGAGTGGCGTGGGACATTCAGTACTTC

clone_size: .
j_call: TRBJ2-1
d_call: TRBD2
v_call: TRBV30
cdr3_aa: CALIDEREINEQFF
cdr3_nt: TGTGCCTTGATCGACGAGCGGGAGATCAATGAGCAGTTCTTC

clone_size: .
j_call: TRBJ1-6
d_call: .
v_call: TRBV6-4
cdr3_aa: CASSTVLNSPLHF
cdr3_nt: TGTGCCAGCTCGACAGTACTAAATTCACCCCTCCACTTT

clone_size: .
j_call: TRBJ2-7
d_call: .
v_call: TRBV4-2
cdr3_aa: CASNARVGVGYEQYF
cdr3_nt: TGTGCCAGCAACGCCCGGGTGGGAGTTGGGTACGAGCAGTACTTC

clone_size: .
j_call: TRBJ2-5
d_call: .
v_call: TRBV3-1/TRBV3-2
cdr3_aa: CASSQGGLSGWLETQYF
cdr3_nt: TGTGCCAGCAGCCAAGGAGGCCTGTCAGGGTGGCTAGAGACCCAGTACTTC

clone_size: .
j_call: TRBJ2-1
d_call: TRBD1
v_call: TRBV13
cdr3_aa: CASSLWTGGNNEQFF
cdr3_nt: TGTGCCAGCAGCCTATGGACAGGGGGAAATAATGAGCAGTTCTTC

clone_size: .
j_call: TRBJ1-4
d_call: TRBD1
v_call: TRBV6-1
cdr3_aa: CASSEPGQGYEKLFF
cdr3_nt: TGTGCCAGCAGTGAACCGGGACAGGGGTATGAAAAACTGTTTTTT

clone_size: .
j_call: TRBJ1-5
d_call: .
v_call: TRBV6-6
cdr3_aa: CASSFDTGTSQPQHF
cdr3_nt: TGTGCCAGCAGCTTCGATACCGGGACTTCTCAGCCCCAGCATTTT

clone_size: many
j_call: TRBJ1-2
d_call: .
v_call: TRBV7-9
cdr3_aa: CASGKGEVGGYTF
cdr3_nt: TGTGCCAGCGGCAAGGGAGAGGTTGGGGGCTACACCTTC

clone_size: .
j_call: TRBJ2-7
d_call: .
v_call: TRBV28
cdr3_aa: CASSPALAGLKQYF
cdr3_nt: TGTGCCAGCAGCCCCGCTTTGGCAGGTTTGAAGCAGTACTTC

clone_size: .
j_call: TRBJ1-2
d_call: TRBD1
v_call: TRBV28
cdr3_aa: CASSRDRADGYTF
cdr3_nt: TGTGCCAGCAGTCGGGACAGGGCGGATGGCTACACCTTC

clone_size: .
j_call: TRBJ1-3
d_call: .
v_call: TRBV18
cdr3_aa: CASSPPGLGLSGNTIYF
cdr3_nt: TGTGCCAGCTCACCACCGGGGCTGGGATTATCTGGAAACACCATATATTTT

clone_size: .
j_call: TRBJ2-3
d_call: .
v_call: TRBV27
cdr3_aa: CASRPSYGGTDTQYF
cdr3_nt: TGTGCCAGCAGGCCGAGCTACGGAGGCACAGATACGCAGTATTTT

clone_size: .
j_call: TRBJ1-1
d_call: TRBD1
v_call: TRBV29-1
cdr3_aa: CSVDTGGGTEAFF
cdr3_nt: TGCAGCGTTGATACAGGGGGGGGAACTGAAGCTTTCTTT

clone_size: .
j_call: TRBJ2-6
d_call: TRBD1
v_call: TRBV3-1/TRBV3-2
cdr3_aa: CASSRTRGLGANVLTF
cdr3_nt: TGTGCCAGCAGCCGAACCAGGGGGCTAGGGGCCAACGTCCTGACTTTC

clone_size: few
j_call: TRBJ1-2
d_call: TRBD1
v_call: TRBV4-1
cdr3_aa: CASSQVLDRVGYGYTF
cdr3_nt: TGCGCCAGCAGCCAAGTCCTGGACAGGGTCGGCTATGGCTACACCTTC

clone_size: .
j_call: TRBJ1-2
d_call: .
v_call: TRBV10-3
cdr3_aa: CAISGWGDLWGYTF
cdr3_nt: TGTGCCATCAGTGGATGGGGGGACCTATGGGGCTACACCTTC

clone_size: .
j_call: TRBJ2-1
d_call: .
v_call: TRBV7-2
cdr3_aa: CASSLVRAGGEQFF
cdr3_nt: TGTGCCAGCAGCTTAGTTCGTGCGGGTGGGGAGCAGTTCTTC

clone_size: .
j_call: TRBJ1-2
d_call: .
v_call: TRBV12-3/TRBV12-4
cdr3_aa: CASSSTSVYGYTF
cdr3_nt: TGTGCCAGCAGTTCGACCAGCGTCTATGGCTACACCTTC

clone_size: .
j_call: TRBJ2-3
d_call: .
v_call: TRBV2
cdr3_aa: CASSAKTGRLDTQYF
cdr3_nt: TGTGCCAGCAGTGCCAAGACAGGGAGGTTGGATACGCAGTATTTT

clone_size: .
j_call: TRBJ2-6
d_call: .
v_call: TRBV18
cdr3_aa: CASSPPSSGANVLTF
cdr3_nt: TGTGCCAGCTCACCCCCGTCCTCTGGGGCCAACGTCCTGACTTTC

clone_size: .
j_call: TRBJ1-6
d_call: .
v_call: TRBV10-3
cdr3_aa: CAISVQNNSPLHF
cdr3_nt: TGTGCCATCAGTGTCCAAAATAATTCACCCCTCCACTTT

clone_size: .
j_call: TRBJ1-2
d_call: .
v_call: TRBV7-3
cdr3_aa: CASSAGVPFNYGYTF
cdr3_nt: TGTGCCAGCAGCGCGGGGGTCCCGTTCAACTATGGCTACACCTTC

clone_size: .
j_call: TRBJ1-5
d_call: TRBD1
v_call: TRBV7-2
cdr3_aa: CASSLLDRGVPQHF
cdr3_nt: TGTGCCAGCAGCTTATTGGACAGGGGGGTCCCCCAGCATTTT

clone_size: .
j_call: TRBJ1-6
d_call: .
v_call: TRBV19
cdr3_aa: CASTRGPGDGSPLHF
cdr3_nt: TGTGCCAGTACCCGGGGACCAGGGGATGGATCACCCCTCCACTTT

clone_size: .
j_call: TRBJ1-2
d_call: .
v_call: TRBV3-1/TRBV3-2
cdr3_aa: CASSPRVHYGYTF
cdr3_nt: TGTGCCAGCAGCCCGCGAGTTCACTATGGCTACACCTTC

clone_size: once
j_call: TRBJ2-2
d_call: TRBD1
v_call: TRBV18
cdr3_aa: CASSQELTGSAGELFF
cdr3_nt: TGTGCCAGCTCGCAAGAGCTGACAGGGTCGGCCGGGGAGCTGTTTTTT

clone_size: .
j_call: TRBJ2-1
d_call: TRBD2
v_call: TRBV30
cdr3_aa: CASGLAAYNEQFF
cdr3_nt: TGTGCCTCCGGACTAGCGGCCTACAATGAGCAGTTCTTC

clone_size: .
j_call: TRBJ1-4
d_call: .
v_call: TRBV3-1/TRBV3-2
cdr3_aa: CASSQGGRFVGNEKLFF
cdr3_nt: TGTGCCAGCAGCCAAGGGGGGCGTTTTGTCGGTAATGAAAAACTGTTTTTT

clone_size: .
j_call: TRBJ1-4
d_call: .
v_call: TRBV7-9
cdr3_aa: CASGAHPPNEKLFF
cdr3_nt: TGTGCCAGCGGGGCACATCCGCCTAATGAAAAACTGTTTTTT

clone_size: .
j_call: TRBJ2-3
d_call: .
v_call: TRBV21-1
cdr3_aa: CASSPRDALWGPDTQYF
cdr3_nt: TGTGCCAGCAGCCCCCGTGACGCCCTATGGGGCCCAGATACGCAGTATTTT